The 30 T cell receptor beta chains below come from one sample, sequenced in a study of shared clonotypes between healthy human individuals. Repertoires were generated with immunoSEQ multiplex PCR, while TCRdb's copy carries only in-frame clones and drops some. The sample contains 2 million to 3 million clones, approximately 94% of which appear only once. Sequenced: naive CD4+ T cells from PBMCs. As to subset: CD45RA+ positively selected. All receptors come from a man aged 18 to 35 in good health. Some clones in this sample may be carry-over from other donors' samples.

CDR3: CASGPLRAREKLFF. In DNA form, the CDR3 reads TGTGCCAGCGGACCGCTCCGGGCGCGGGAAAAACTGTTTTTT. This rearrangement joins TRBV6-5 to TRBJ1-4, with D uncertain. The CDR3 runs to 14 residues. The germline gives CDR1 MNHEY, CDR2 SVGAGI. Trimming left V 8 bases short and J 8 bases short, with 18 bases between.

The chain uses TRBV11-2 and TRBJ2-5, with D possibly TRBD2 on 6 matching bases. The CDR3 spans 13 residues. V lost 3 bases to trimming and J lost 4 bases, with 9 bases between them. Germline V gene sequence: CDR1 SGHAT, CDR2 FQNNGV. The CDR3 reads CASSFGGVETQYF. The CDR3 coding sequence is TGTGCCAGCAGCTTCGGGGGAGTAGAGACCCAGTACTTC.

The J gene is TRBJ1-2, the V gene TRBV19; D is unresolved. The CDR3 length is 14 residues. The V end was cut by 3 bases, the J end by 0 bases, with 8 bases between. The germline gives CDR1 LNHDA, CDR2 SQIVND (reference sequence). CDR3 in DNA: TGTGCCAGTAGTATTCTCATTCCTAACTATGGCTACACCTTC. Encoded protein: CASSILIPNYGYTF. The complete variable domain, with remaining parts taken from reference TRBV19 and TRBJ1-2, reads DGGITQSPKYLFRKEGQNVTLSCEQNLNHDAMYWYRQDPGQGLRLIYYSQIVNDFQKGDIAEGYSVSREKKESFPLTVTSAQKNPTAFYLCASSILIPNYGYTFGSGTRLTVV.

Worth noting for this clone: The same CDR3 also results from other DNA sequences found in this sample. The chain couples TRBV7-2 to TRBJ1-1; D is perhaps TRBD1 (5 bases). This CDR3 is 12 amino acids long. The germline V and J ends were trimmed by 8 bases and 4 bases, with 11 bases remaining between them. Germline V lookup: CDR1 SGHTA, CDR2 FQGNSA. CDR3 bases: TGTGCCAGCTCTCTAGGGGTCACTGAAGCTTTCTTT. Translating it yields CASSLGVTEAFF.

The chain couples TRBV25-1 to TRBJ1-4; the D gene is possibly TRBD1 (6 bases). CDR1 and CDR2 (germline): MGHDK, SYGVNS. The CDR3 runs 14 residues. The V gene lost 3 bases and the J gene lost 5 bases, with 10 bases spanning the gap. CDR3 amino acids: CASSEAGANEKLFF. The CDR3 DNA follows: TGTGCCAGCAGTGAGGCGGGGGCAAATGAAAAACTGTTTTTT.

The rearrangement joins TRBV19 to TRBJ2-3; D gene uncertain. Germline CDR1 and CDR2: LNHDA and SQIVND (reference sequence). The CDR3 length is 13 residues. V lost 5 bases, J lost 6 bases, and 12 bases lay in between. CDR3 nucleotide sequence: TGTGCCAGTAGTGCCCCTGATAGGGATACGCAGTATTTT. This translates into CASSAPDRDTQYF.

This clone occurred once. The chain couples TRBV6-1 to TRBJ2-3; D not resolved. V was trimmed by 6 bases and J by 2 bases, leaving 12 bases between them. The CDR3 has 14 amino acids. The germline V gene encodes CDR1 MNHNS and CDR2 SASEGT. The CDR3, as DNA: TGTGCCAGCAGCGAGACTCTTTCCACAGATACGCAGTATTTT. Translation: CASSETLSTDTQYF.

The CDR3 sequence is CASSLGAGQYF. The CDR3 DNA reads TGTGCCAGCAGCTTAGGGGCAGGGCAGTACTTC. This chain links TRBV11-2 with TRBJ2-7; D gene unclear. The V and J ends lost 1 base and 9 bases respectively, with 7 bases between them. The CDR3 is 11 amino acids. Germline assignment: CDR1 SGHAT and CDR2 FQNNGV.

The V gene is TRBV7-2, the J gene TRBJ2-7, with D possibly matching TRBD1 (7 bases). V gave up 6 bases and J gave up 4 bases, with 16 bases separating them. This CDR3 is built from 14 residues. Germline lookup yields CDR1 SGHTA and CDR2 FQGNSA. The chain's CDR3 is CASRAAQGGYEQYF. The CDR3 nucleotides are TGTGCCAGCAGGGCTGCGCAGGGGGGATACGAGCAGTACTTC.

CDR3 sequence: CASRRTVGNQPQHF. DNA for the CDR3: TGTGCCAGCAGACGGACGGTGGGCAATCAGCCCCAGCATTTT. The J gene is TRBJ1-5, the V gene TRBV19, with D hard to call. The CDR3 contains 14 residues. Germline values: CDR1 LNHDA, CDR2 SQIVND (reference sequence). The V end lost 9 bases, the J end lost 2 bases, and 14 bases lay between the germline ends.

J is TRBJ1-5 and V is TRBV28; D not certain. Germline V CDR1 and CDR2: MDHEN, SYDVKM. V was cut by 7 bases and J by 4 bases, with 17 bases left in between. There are 15 residues in the CDR3. The CDR3 DNA follows: TGTGCCAGCACGGTTGGAGGCTTCCCTAATCAGCCCCAGCATTTT. This encodes CASTVGGFPNQPQHF.

This clone was counted between two and nine times. V and J are TRBV28 and TRBJ1-1, with TRBD1 matching 7 bases. The ends lost 5 bases at V and 7 bases at J; junction bases unmatched: 10. CDR3 size: 14 residues. Germline lookup yields CDR1 MDHEN and CDR2 SYDVKM. The chain's CDR3 is CASSPPVGTVEAFF. The DNA for the CDR3 is TGTGCCAGCAGTCCCCCGGTTGGGACAGTTGAAGCTTTCTTT.

The chain combines TRBV6-1 with TRBJ1-4; D is ambiguous. Between the trimmed V and J ends, which lost 6 bases and 0 bases, there was a span of 8 bases. Germline CDR1 MNHNS, CDR2 SASEGT. CDR3 length equals 14 residues. The CDR3 nucleotides are TGTGCCAGCAGACCAAGATCAACTAATGAAAAACTGTTTTTT. The encoded protein is CASRPRSTNEKLFF.

The CDR3 DNA follows: TGTGCCAGCAAACAGGAGACAGGTAGCGAGCAGTACTTC. It encodes CASKQETGSEQYF. V and J are TRBV2 and TRBJ2-7, with D tentatively TRBD1 (6 bases). Germline V lookup: CDR1 SNHLY, CDR2 FYNNEI. The CDR3 is 13 amino acids. With 7 bases removed from V and 6 bases from J, the gap between germline ends came to 16 bases.

This chain links TRBV27 with TRBJ2-7; D is ambiguous. Trimming cost V 4 bases and J 0 bases, with 10 bases left between them. Germline CDR1 reads MNHEY; CDR2 reads SMNVEV (reference sequence). This CDR3 is built from 14 residues. CDR3 amino acids: CASSSTVSSYEQYF. The DNA of the CDR3 is TGTGCCAGCAGTTCTACAGTGAGCTCCTACGAGCAGTACTTC.

J is TRBJ1-4 and V is TRBV5-8; D unresolved. CDR3 length: 16 residues. From germline, CDR1 is SGHTS and CDR2 YDEGEE. V was shortened by 0 bases and J by 8 bases, with 17 bases between the two germline ends. The CDR3 protein is CASSLASWGGSEKLFF. The CDR3 DNA is TGTGCCAGCAGCTTGGCCTCGTGGGGAGGTTCCGAAAAACTGTTTTTT.

This chain joins TRBV14 and TRBJ2-3; tentatively, D is TRBD1 (6 bases). This CDR3 is built from 15 residues. In germline, CDR1 is SGHDN, CDR2 FVKESK. V was cut by 0 bases and J by 4 bases, with 11 bases left in between. The CDR3 reads CASSQDYPGADTQYF. The CDR3, as DNA: TGTGCCAGCAGCCAAGATTACCCAGGGGCAGATACGCAGTATTTT.

With regard to this clone: This sample includes further DNA sequences coding for the same CDR3. The V and J genes are TRBV27 and TRBJ1-4; possible D gene TRBD1, 5 bases. The germline V and J ends were trimmed by 6 bases and 0 bases, with 8 bases remaining between them. The CDR3 covers 14 residues. The germline gives CDR1 MNHEY, CDR2 SMNVEV (reference sequence). The CDR3 nucleotides are TGTGCCAGCAGCCTGGGGGCAACTAATGAAAAACTGTTTTTT. Its protein is CASSLGATNEKLFF.

The rearrangement joins TRBV18 to TRBJ1-4; weak D call: TRBD1 (5 bases). Trimming stripped 5 bases from V and 8 bases from J, with 9 bases between. CDR1 is KGHSH and CDR2 is LQKENI in the germline V gene. CDR3 length: 12 amino acids. In nucleotides, the CDR3 is TGTGCCAGCTCATTGGGGCTGGAAAAACTGTTTTTT. It codes for CASSLGLEKLFF.

V gene TRBV28 combines with J gene TRBJ1-5; D uncertain. This CDR3 comprises 15 residues. Germline V gene data show CDR1 as MDHEN and CDR2 as SYDVKM. V shed 3 bases and J shed 1 base, with 10 bases lying between them. This chain's CDR3 is CASSFGFLSNQPQHF. The CDR3 region has the DNA TGTGCCAGCAGTTTTGGATTCTTGAGCAATCAGCCCCAGCATTTT.

This rearrangement joins TRBV4-2 to TRBJ2-7, with 9 nucleotides matching TRBD2. Germline CDR1 reads LGHNA; CDR2 reads YNFKEQ. The CDR3 length is 20 residues. The ends lost 1 base at V and 6 bases at J; junction bases unmatched: 22. The CDR3 nucleotides read TGTGCCAGCAGCCAAGTCATTCCTAGCGGGAAAAGCTATAAGGGAGGCGAGCAGTACTTC. It is translated as CASSQVIPSGKSYKGGEQYF.

The V and J genes are TRBV28 and TRBJ1-3; TRBD1 is a possible D gene (6 bases). The CDR3 has 15 residues. Trimming pared 1 base from V and 2 bases from J, leaving 9 bases between. Germline V gene data show CDR1 as MDHEN and CDR2 as SYDVKM. The CDR3 DNA sequence: TGTGCCAGCAGTTTATATCAGGGGACTGGAAACACCATATATTTT. This encodes CASSLYQGTGNTIYF.

The chain carries TRBV28 and TRBJ2-3; 10 bases agree with TRBD2. The V gene's germline CDR1 is MDHEN and CDR2 SYDVKM. J was trimmed by 4 bases and V by 2 bases; bases with no gene match: 6. The CDR3 runs to 16 residues. The CDR3 region has the DNA TGTGCCAGCAGTTTAATCGGGCTAGCGGGAGCAGATACGCAGTATTTT. As protein: CASSLIGLAGADTQYF. Full variable domain (rest looked up from reference TRBV28 and TRBJ2-3): DVKVTQSSRYLVKRTGEKVFLECVQDMDHENMFWYRQDPGLGLRLIYFSYDVKMKEKGDIPEGYSVSREKKERFSLILESASTNQTSMYLCASSLIGLAGADTQYFGPGTRLTVL.

This sequence joins TRBV18 and TRBJ1-5; D uncertain. V lost 4 bases and J 1 base, leaving 14 bases between the germline ends. In germline, CDR1 is KGHSH, CDR2 LQKENI. This CDR3 has 16 amino acids. As DNA, the CDR3 is TGTGCCAGCTCACGCACCGACGGAGGGAGCAATCAGCCCCAGCATTTT. Translating gives CASSRTDGGSNQPQHF.

This rearrangement joins TRBV4-1 to TRBJ2-5, with a tentative D call TRBD2 (6 bases). Germline V CDR1 and CDR2: MGHRA, YSYEKL. V lost 3 bases to trimming and J lost 5 bases, with 10 bases between them. This CDR3 region has 13 residues. CDR3 bases: TGCGCCAGCAGCCAGGGGACTGCGGAGACCCAGTACTTC. It encodes CASSQGTAETQYF.

This clone was counted a few times. The sample contains more than one DNA sequence encoding this CDR3. This chain connects TRBV28 to TRBJ2-1; 10 bases are a match to TRBD2. Germline trimming cut 5 bases from V and 0 bases from J; bases unmatched to any gene: 1. CDR1 is MDHEN and CDR2 is SYDVKM in the germline V gene. This CDR3 contains 15 residues. The CDR3 sequence is CASSPSGSSYNEQFF. In DNA, the CDR3 is TGTGCCAGCAGTCCTAGCGGGAGCTCCTACAATGAGCAGTTCTTC.

This chain uses TRBV6-1 with TRBJ2-7, with TRBD2 matching 7 bases. Per the germline V gene, CDR1 is MNHNS and CDR2 is SASEGT. V trimming: 6 bases; J trimming: 3 bases; junction bases outside the gene matches: 8. The CDR3 is 14 residues long. Here the CDR3 reads CASRPPRGSYEQYF. CDR3 sequence (DNA): TGTGCCAGCAGACCGCCACGCGGGAGCTACGAGCAGTACTTC.

As regards this clone: Other DNA sequences in this specimen translate into the identical CDR3. The CDR3 coding sequence is TGCGCCAGCAGCCCACAGGGAACGAATGAAAAACTGTTTTTT. Its translation is CASSPQGTNEKLFF. The gene calls are TRBV5-1 and TRBJ1-4; TRBD1 might be the D (6 bases). Germline CDR1 is SGHRS and CDR2 is YFSETQ. This CDR3 comprises 14 residues. The V end was cut by 4 bases, the J end by 5 bases, with 12 bases between.

This chain joins TRBV6-5 and TRBJ1-5; possibly TRBD1 for D (6 bases). From germline, CDR1 is MNHEY and CDR2 SVGAGI. Trimming pared 4 bases from V and 2 bases from J, leaving 12 bases between. This CDR3 comprises 15 residues. CDR3: CASSLARGGNQPQHF. The CDR3 DNA reads as TGTGCCAGCAGTTTGGCCAGGGGTGGCAATCAGCCCCAGCATTTT.

This chain joins TRBV5-1 and TRBJ2-7, with D uncertain. Germline-derived CDR1 and CDR2 are SGHRS and YFSETQ. CDR3 length: 13 amino acids. The germline V and J ends were trimmed by 2 bases and 6 bases, with 12 bases remaining between them. CDR3: CASSFDSVLEQYF. CDR3 nucleotides: TGCGCCAGCAGCTTTGACTCAGTTCTCGAGCAGTACTTC.